This T cell receptor beta chain comes out of a study of Graves' ophthalmopathy and Graves' hyperthyroidism. This clonotype was seen ten or more times. This CDR3 has 16 residues. Germline V gives CDR1 SGHAT, CDR2 FQNNGV. V trimming: 5 bases; J trimming: 10 bases; junction bases outside the gene matches: 11. As the template, RNA transcripts were used to amplify TCR beta CDR3 regions. First-round RT-PCR with HTBI primers preceded a second-round multiplex PCR. TCRdb reprocessed the multiplex PCR reads with MiXCR, giving one entry per CDR3 protein. The sample has roughly 400,000 distinct CDR3 sequences; roughly 18% are singletons.

The clonotype originates from a woman aged 18-29 years with Graves' ophthalmopathy. The sample taken for sequencing was peripheral blood. This sequence joins TRBV11-2 and TRBJ1-6, with 10 nucleotides matching TRBD1. CDR3 sequence reads: CASSALRQGARSPLHF. The CDR3 DNA reads TGTGCCAGCAGCGCACTCCGACAGGGGGCAAGATCACCCCTCCACTTT.